The 21 T cell receptor beta chains listed next were all sequenced from one sample in a study of T cells after yellow fever vaccination. TCRdb called the 5' RACE reads again in MiXCR, with one record for every CDR3 protein. This sample carries 150,000 to 200,000 distinct CDR3 sequences, approximately 6.2% of them seen once, and the ten largest clones take just under 3%. Specimen: CD4+ T cells sorted from PBMCs, collected on the day of the first yellow fever vaccination. These TCRs come from a young man who received the YFV17D yellow fever vaccine.

This clonotype was counted many times. The V and J genes are TRBV5-6 and TRBJ2-3, with 9 bases matching TRBD1. CDR1 and CDR2 from the germline V gene are SGHDT and YYEEEE. This CDR3 is built from 15 residues. Trimming removed 3 bases from V and 4 bases from J; junction bases left unmatched: 6. This CDR3 is CASSYRDRVADTQYF. CDR3 nucleotide sequence: TGTGCCAGCAGCTACCGGGACAGGGTAGCAGATACGCAGTATTTT.

This clonotype was found many times. V is TRBV6-1 and J is TRBJ1-2; 7 bases are a match to TRBD1. The CDR3 extends over 12 amino acids. The germline V gene has CDR1 MNHNS and CDR2 SASEGT. The junction had 2 bases not matched to a gene; V was cut back by 8 bases and J by 2 bases. Written as DNA, the CDR3 is TGTGCCAGCCCGGGACAGAACTATGGCTACACCTTC. Protein product: CASPGQNYGYTF.

This clonotype came up a few times. This chain connects TRBV4-1 to TRBJ2-5; no reliable D call. CDR3 size: 15 residues. Germline V gene data show CDR1 as MGHRA and CDR2 as YSYEKL. V lost 5 bases and J 1 base, leaving 14 bases between the germline ends. CDR3 residues: CASSNPLSPQETQYF. The CDR3 coding sequence is TGCGCCAGCAGCAATCCCCTGAGTCCCCAAGAGACCCAGTACTTC.

This clonotype was seen many times. This chain uses TRBV28 with TRBJ1-1, with D possibly matching TRBD1 (6 bases). Trimming left V 5 bases short and J 5 bases short, with 18 bases between. Germline values: CDR1 MDHEN, CDR2 SYDVKM. The CDR3 totals 15 residues. CDR3 in amino acids: CASSRFPGDWTEAFF. DNA of the CDR3: TGTGCCAGCAGTCGGTTTCCAGGGGATTGGACTGAAGCTTTCTTT.

The V and J genes are TRBV20-1 and TRBJ2-1, with D maybe TRBD2 (6 bases). The germline V gene has CDR1 DFQATT and CDR2 SNEGSKA (reference sequence). The V and J ends lost 5 bases and 0 bases respectively, with 11 bases between them. The CDR3 has 14 amino acids. The CDR3 DNA reads TGCAGTGCTCCCCCCGGGAGCTCCTACAATGAGCAGTTCTTC. Translating it yields CSAPPGSSYNEQFF.

This clonotype showed up just a few times. This chain joins TRBV7-2 and TRBJ2-3; D call uncertain. Germline lookup yields CDR1 SGHTA and CDR2 FQGNSA. With 5 bases removed from V and 6 bases from J, the gap between germline ends came to 12 bases. CDR3 size: 13 residues. CDR3 in DNA: TGTGCCAGCAGCGGGCAGCTTGGGGATACGCAGTATTTT. Translated: CASSGQLGDTQYF.

Ten or more counts support this clonotype. The chain employs TRBV5-1 and TRBJ2-1; 10 positions agree with TRBD2. Germline V gives CDR1 SGHRS, CDR2 YFSETQ. CDR3 length equals 17 residues. Unmatched junction bases numbered 15, after V lost 4 bases and J lost 8 bases. In nucleotides, the CDR3 is TGCGCCAGCAGCACCATAAGGCAGCGGGGGGGCGTCGATGAGCAGTTCTTC. Its protein is CASSTIRQRGGVDEQFF.

This clonotype was observed a few times. The chain couples TRBV20-1 to TRBJ1-2, with D unclear. The CDR3 contains 14 residues. Germline CDR1 reads DFQATT; CDR2 reads SNEGSKA (reference sequence). With 5 bases removed from V and 4 bases from J, the gap between germline ends came to 17 bases. CDR3 loop: CSAGESAGFYGYTF. The CDR3 nucleotides read TGCAGTGCTGGGGAGTCGGCGGGGTTCTATGGCTACACCTTC.

This clonotype was detected a few times. The chain links TRBV10-2 to TRBJ2-1; D call uncertain. The germline gives CDR1 WSHSY, CDR2 SAAADI. The ends were cut back, 8 bases at V and 3 bases at J, with 5 bases in the middle. The CDR3 is 11 amino acids. The CDR3 DNA reads as TGCGCCAGCGAAGGCTACAATGAGCAGTTCTTC. This translates into CASEGYNEQFF.

This clonotype has ten or more counts. The V and J genes are TRBV24-1 and TRBJ2-1, with a tentative D call TRBD1 (5 bases). This CDR3 has 13 amino acids. Trimming removed 3 bases at V and 8 bases at J, with 10 bases between. Germline values: CDR1 KGHDR, CDR2 SFDVKD. CDR3 coding DNA: TGTGCCACCAGTGATCCCCCACAGGATGAGCAGTTCTTC. This encodes CATSDPPQDEQFF.

The table lists this clonotype with many counts. The chain has TRBV12-3 or TRBV12-4 and TRBJ1-4; D uncertain. The CDR3 extends over 13 amino acids. Trimming cost V 7 bases and J 0 bases, with 6 bases left between them. CDR3 loop: CASTTATNEKLFF. The DNA for the CDR3 is TGTGCCAGCACAACCGCAACTAATGAAAAACTGTTTTTT.

This clonotype has at least ten counts. The chain combines TRBV5-8 with TRBJ2-7, with 7 nucleotides matching TRBD1. The CDR3 consists of 16 residues. V was clipped by 2 bases and J by 4 bases; unmatched bases: 12. From germline, CDR1 is SGHTS and CDR2 YDEGEE. Here the CDR3 DNA reads TGTGCCAGCAGCTTATTGGGCGGACAGGTGGCATACGAGCAGTACTTC. It yields the protein CASSLLGGQVAYEQYF.

This clonotype was detected many times. The chain joins TRBV7-2 to TRBJ2-1; D gene ambiguous. V gave up 2 bases and J gave up 6 bases, with 11 bases separating them. The CDR3 is 14 amino acids. Germline CDR1 and CDR2: SGHTA and FQGNSA. This CDR3 is CASSLSRWTNEQFF. The CDR3 DNA is TGTGCCAGCAGCTTATCGCGGTGGACCAATGAGCAGTTCTTC.

This clonotype was recorded many times. The chain couples TRBV9 to TRBJ2-3, with D unresolved. Germline values: CDR1 SGDLS, CDR2 YYNGEE. This CDR3 is 13 amino acids long. Between the trimmed V and J ends, which lost 1 base and 5 bases, there was a span of 8 bases. The CDR3 loop reads CASSVPSRDTQYF. The CDR3 DNA follows: TGTGCCAGCAGCGTACCGAGCCGAGATACGCAGTATTTT.

This clonotype was observed a few times. This chain joins TRBV7-2 and TRBJ2-2, with D possibly matching TRBD2 (6 bases). Germline-derived CDR1 and CDR2 are SGHTA and FQGNSA. CDR3 length: 15 amino acids. V shed 5 bases and J shed 6 bases, with 16 bases lying between them. CDR3 protein: CASSHTGTFPGELFF. CDR3 nucleotides: TGTGCCAGCAGCCACACCGGGACTTTTCCCGGGGAGCTGTTTTTT.

This clonotype was counted many times. The chain carries TRBV7-2 and TRBJ1-5; no clear D. V dropped 0 bases and J dropped 3 bases, with 6 bases sitting between them. CDR3 length equals 14 residues. Germline assignment: CDR1 SGHTA and CDR2 FQGNSA. CDR3 sequence reads: CASSLAVNNQPQHF. The CDR3 coding sequence is TGTGCCAGCAGCTTAGCGGTCAACAATCAGCCCCAGCATTTT.

The CDR3 loop is CASSEGGADTQYF. The CDR3 coding sequence is TGTGCCAGCAGTGAAGGGGGTGCAGATACGCAGTATTTT. The chain is built from TRBV25-1 and TRBJ2-3; either TRBD1 or TRBD2 may fit D (5 bases each). With 2 bases removed from V and 4 bases from J, the gap between germline ends came to 7 bases. This CDR3 comprises 13 residues. Germline values: CDR1 MGHDK, CDR2 SYGVNS.

This clonotype was seen many times. The chain couples TRBV11-2 to TRBJ2-4; TRBD1 matches at 7 bases. Germline CDR1 and CDR2: SGHAT and FQNNGV. Trimming removed 1 base from V and 1 base from J; junction bases left unmatched: 13. The CDR3 loop spans 19 amino acids. CDR3 DNA: TGTGCCAGCAGCTTAGGAGGCAGGGGGACCATGTTGGCCAAAAACATTCAGTACTTC. Residues: CASSLGGRGTMLAKNIQYF.

There are a few counts of this clonotype. The CDR3 loop reads CASSLGTGASGNTIYF. CDR3 nucleotides: TGTGCCAGCAGCTTAGGGACAGGAGCCTCTGGAAACACCATATATTTT. V and J are TRBV7-8 and TRBJ1-3; 7 bases align to TRBD1. CDR1 and CDR2 from the germline V gene are SGHVS and FQNEAQ. With 1 base clipped from V and 0 bases from J, the junction kept 3 bases outside the gene matches. There are 16 residues in the CDR3.

The DNA of the CDR3 is TGTGCCAGCACCTATGGGGGGGGGTACAATCAGCCCCAGCATTTT. Translating it yields CASTYGGGYNQPQHF. The chain recombines TRBV7-2 with TRBJ1-5; maybe TRBD1 (5 bases). This CDR3 has 15 amino acids. V dropped 7 bases and J dropped 3 bases, with 16 bases sitting between them. In germline, CDR1 is SGHTA, CDR2 FQGNSA.

This clonotype was observed a handful of times. This rearrangement joins TRBV12-3 or TRBV12-4 to TRBJ1-3; weak D call: TRBD1 (5 bases). The germline V and J ends were trimmed by 3 bases and 3 bases, with 15 bases remaining between them. This CDR3 is built from 16 residues. The CDR3 DNA follows: TGTGCCAGCAGTTTGCAGGGTTCGATCTTTGGAAACACCATATATTTT. Translation gives CASSLQGSIFGNTIYF.